A selection of T cell receptor beta chains follows, all from one sample in a study of CD8 T cells in Susac syndrome. TCRdb reprocessed the immunoSEQ multiplex PCR reads via MiXCR and lists one record per CDR3 protein. This sample yields approximately 50,000 distinct CDR3 sequences, of which 95% are seen a single time; less than 0.9% belongs to the top ten. The material sequenced was CD8+ T cells from PBMCs. The source is a human donor with Susac syndrome. CDR3s include the opening cysteine and the closing phenylalanine or tryptophan. A D gene is named only where the DNA matches it firmly. Expanded clones get a size class; other rows say once, few or many, or leave the size out.

>.|TRBV12-3/TRBV12-4|TRBD1|TRBJ1-3
CASRSTGGNTIYF
TGTGCCAGCAGATCGACAGGGGGAAACACCATATATTTT
>once|TRBV20-1|.|TRBJ1-2
CSASPSLRNYGYTF
TGCAGTGCTAGTCCTTCACTGAGGAACTATGGCTACACCTTC
>.|TRBV12-3/TRBV12-4|.|TRBJ2-5
CASSLWDTHEETQYF
TGTGCCAGCAGTTTGTGGGACACCCATGAAGAGACCCAGTACTTC
>.|TRBV12-3/TRBV12-4|.|TRBJ1-6
CASSRRGRNSPLHF
TGTGCCAGCAGTCGCAGGGGCCGGAATTCACCCCTCCACTTT
>.|TRBV9|.|TRBJ2-7
CASSDSATGGDSYEQYF
TGTGCCAGCAGCGACTCAGCGACAGGTGGAGACTCCTACGAGCAGTACTTC
>.|TRBV20-1|.|TRBJ1-4
CSARFGESTTNEKLFF
TGCAGTGCTAGATTCGGAGAGTCTACAACTAATGAAAAACTGTTTTTT
>.|TRBV7-3|.|TRBJ1-6
CASSVRSGASSPLHF
TGTGCCAGCAGCGTTAGATCCGGGGCATCTTCACCCCTCCACTTT
>.|TRBV30|.|TRBJ1-5
CAWSEPDRKDQPQHF
TGTGCCTGGAGTGAACCCGACAGGAAGGATCAGCCCCAGCATTTT
>.|TRBV7-3|.|TRBJ2-2
CASSLTAAPTGELFF
TGTGCCAGCAGCTTAACGGCGGCCCCCACCGGGGAGCTGTTTTTT
>.|TRBV20-1|.|TRBJ2-5
CSARPSAQETQYF
TGCAGTGCTAGGCCTAGCGCACAAGAGACCCAGTACTTC
>.|TRBV20-1|TRBD1|TRBJ2-3
CSAPTGGLTDTQYF
TGCAGTGCTCCTACAGGGGGCCTCACAGATACGCAGTATTTT
>once|TRBV28|.|TRBJ1-6
CASSMGGGGPPLHF
TGTGCCAGCAGTATGGGAGGGGGTGGGCCACCCCTCCACTTT
>.|TRBV29-1|TRBD1|TRBJ2-2
CSVAGTGMDTGELFF
TGCAGCGTTGCCGGGACAGGGATGGACACCGGGGAGCTGTTTTTT
>.|TRBV7-8|.|TRBJ1-5
CASSLVESSNQPQHF
TGTGCCAGCAGCTTAGTGGAGAGTAGCAATCAGCCCCAGCATTTT